What follows are 3 T cell receptor beta chains derived from one specimen sequenced in a study of T cell clonotyping in hematopoietic cell transplantation. Measured with immunoSEQ multiplex PCR; TCRdb has only the in-frame clones, and not every one. The profile shows about 16,000 clones, over 75% of them singletons. The sample here was PBMCs, taken 100 days after allogeneic stem cell transplant. Source of these receptors: a male patient in his sixties who had an allogeneic stem cell transplant from a related donor, so the T cells may come from the graft donor. Some clones in this sample may be carry-over from other donors' samples.

This chain connects TRBV4-1 to TRBJ2-7; D ambiguous. Germline V CDR1 and CDR2: MGHRA, YSYEKL. Trimming shortened V by 3 bases and J by 3 bases, and 12 bases separated the two germline ends. CDR3 length equals 14 residues. The CDR3 region has the DNA TGCGCCAGCAGCCATGGTGGAGACCTCTACGAGCAGTACTTC. Translating it yields CASSHGGDLYEQYF.

The rearrangement joins TRBV4-1 to TRBJ2-6; the D is unclear. Germline assignment: CDR1 MGHRA and CDR2 YSYEKL. The V end was cut by 4 bases, the J end by 0 bases, with 10 bases between. The CDR3 consists of 16 residues. In DNA form, the CDR3 reads TGCGCCAGCAGCCGAGGAGACGGCTCTGGGGCCAACGTCCTGACTTTC. As protein: CASSRGDGSGANVLTF.

V usage is TRBV28 and J usage is TRBJ2-7; tentative D call: TRBD2 (6 bases). V was pared by 3 bases and J by 0 bases, with 9 bases between. This CDR3 has 14 residues. Germline assignment: CDR1 MDHEN and CDR2 SYDVKM. The CDR3 is CASSFGGSSYEQYF. As DNA, the CDR3 is TGTGCCAGCAGTTTCGGGGGTAGCTCCTACGAGCAGTACTTC.